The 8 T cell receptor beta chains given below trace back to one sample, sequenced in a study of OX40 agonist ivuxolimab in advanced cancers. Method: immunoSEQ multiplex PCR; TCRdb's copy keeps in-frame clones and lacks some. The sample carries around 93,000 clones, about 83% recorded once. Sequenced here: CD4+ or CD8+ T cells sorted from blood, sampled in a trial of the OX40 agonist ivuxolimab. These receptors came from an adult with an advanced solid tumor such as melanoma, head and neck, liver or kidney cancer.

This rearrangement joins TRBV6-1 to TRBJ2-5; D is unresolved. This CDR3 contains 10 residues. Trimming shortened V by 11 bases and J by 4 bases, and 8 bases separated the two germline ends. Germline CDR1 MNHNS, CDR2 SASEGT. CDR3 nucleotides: TGTGCCTCCAGTTTAGAGACCCAGTACTTC. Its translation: CASSLETQYF.

CDR3 DNA sequence: TGTGCCAGCTCAACCCTCGGACAGGGCGGTACAGATACGCAGTATTTT. Translating it yields CASSTLGQGGTDTQYF. This chain connects TRBV18 to TRBJ2-3; 8 nucleotides agree with TRBD1. This CDR3 has 16 residues. V lost 5 bases to trimming and J lost 3 bases; unmatched junction nucleotides: 10. Germline assignment: CDR1 KGHSH and CDR2 LQKENI.

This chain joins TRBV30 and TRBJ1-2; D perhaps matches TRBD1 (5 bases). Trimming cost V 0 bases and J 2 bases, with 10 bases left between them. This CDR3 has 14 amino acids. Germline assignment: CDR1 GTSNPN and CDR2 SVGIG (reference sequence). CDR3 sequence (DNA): TGTGCCTGGAGTGTCGCCAGGGCCAACTATGGCTACACCTTC. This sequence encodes CAWSVARANYGYTF.

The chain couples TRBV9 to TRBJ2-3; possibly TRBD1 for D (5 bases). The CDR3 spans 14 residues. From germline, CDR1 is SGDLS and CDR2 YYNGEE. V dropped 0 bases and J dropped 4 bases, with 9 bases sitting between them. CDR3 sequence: CASSVDARADTQYF. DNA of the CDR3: TGTGCCAGCAGCGTAGATGCCAGGGCAGATACGCAGTATTTT.

DNA of the CDR3: TGTGCCAGCAGCGTAGGAGATACCTACGAGCAGTACTTC. It is translated as CASSVGDTYEQYF. The chain links TRBV9 to TRBJ2-7, with no clear D. V dropped 0 bases and J dropped 2 bases, with 6 bases sitting between them. Per the germline V gene, CDR1 is SGDLS and CDR2 is YYNGEE. The CDR3 contains 13 residues.

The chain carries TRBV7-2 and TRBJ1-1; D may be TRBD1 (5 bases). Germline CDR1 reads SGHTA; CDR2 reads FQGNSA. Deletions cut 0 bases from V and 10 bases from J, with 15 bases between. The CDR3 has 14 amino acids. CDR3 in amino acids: CASSLARGALGAFF. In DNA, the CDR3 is TGTGCCAGCAGCTTAGCGCGAGGGGCGTTGGGAGCTTTCTTT.

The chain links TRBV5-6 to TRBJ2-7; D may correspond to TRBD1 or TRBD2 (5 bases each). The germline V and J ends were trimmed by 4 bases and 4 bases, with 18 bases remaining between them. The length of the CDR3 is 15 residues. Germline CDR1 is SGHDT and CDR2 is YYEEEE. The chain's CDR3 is CASSHPPGRNYEQYF. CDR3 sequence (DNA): TGTGCCAGCAGCCACCCACCGGGACGGAATTACGAGCAGTACTTC.

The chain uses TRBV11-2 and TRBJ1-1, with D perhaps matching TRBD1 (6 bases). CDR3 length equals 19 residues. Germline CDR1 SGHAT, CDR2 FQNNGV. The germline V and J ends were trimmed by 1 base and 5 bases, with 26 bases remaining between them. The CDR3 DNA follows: TGTGCCAGCAGCTTAGGCCCCTACGACCCGACAGGAAGCCGGACTGAAGCTTTCTTT. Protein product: CASSLGPYDPTGSRTEAFF.